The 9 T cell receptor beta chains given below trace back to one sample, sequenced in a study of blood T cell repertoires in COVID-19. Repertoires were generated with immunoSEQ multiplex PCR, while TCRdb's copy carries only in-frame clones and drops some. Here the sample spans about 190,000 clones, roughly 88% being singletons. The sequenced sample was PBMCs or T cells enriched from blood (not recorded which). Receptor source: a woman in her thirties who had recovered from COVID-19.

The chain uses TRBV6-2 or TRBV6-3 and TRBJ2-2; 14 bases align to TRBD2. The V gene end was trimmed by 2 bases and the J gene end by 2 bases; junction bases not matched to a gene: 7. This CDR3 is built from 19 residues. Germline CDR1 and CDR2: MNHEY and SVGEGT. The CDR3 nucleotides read TGTGCCAGCAGTTACGAGGGACTAGCGGGAGTTCTAAACACCGGGGAGCTGTTTTTT. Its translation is CASSYEGLAGVLNTGELFF.

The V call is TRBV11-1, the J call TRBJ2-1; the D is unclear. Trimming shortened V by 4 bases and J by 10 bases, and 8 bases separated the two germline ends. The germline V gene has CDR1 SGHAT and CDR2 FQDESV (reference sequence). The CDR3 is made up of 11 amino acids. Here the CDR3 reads CASSYAREQFF. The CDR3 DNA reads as TGTGCCAGCAGCTACGCTAGAGAGCAGTTCTTC.

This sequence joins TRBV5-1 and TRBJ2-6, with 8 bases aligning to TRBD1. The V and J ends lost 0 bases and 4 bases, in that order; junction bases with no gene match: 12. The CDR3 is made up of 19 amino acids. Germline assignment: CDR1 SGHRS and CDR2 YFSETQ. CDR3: CASSLEGTGTLEGANVLTF. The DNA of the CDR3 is TGCGCCAGCAGCTTGGAGGGGACAGGCACCCTTGAAGGGGCCAACGTCCTGACTTTC.

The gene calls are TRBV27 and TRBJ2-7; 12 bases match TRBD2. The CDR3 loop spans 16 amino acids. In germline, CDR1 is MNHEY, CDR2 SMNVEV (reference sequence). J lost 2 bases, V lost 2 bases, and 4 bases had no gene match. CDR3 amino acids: CASSLGLAGGPYEQYF. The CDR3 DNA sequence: TGTGCCAGCAGTTTAGGGCTAGCGGGAGGGCCCTACGAGCAGTACTTC.

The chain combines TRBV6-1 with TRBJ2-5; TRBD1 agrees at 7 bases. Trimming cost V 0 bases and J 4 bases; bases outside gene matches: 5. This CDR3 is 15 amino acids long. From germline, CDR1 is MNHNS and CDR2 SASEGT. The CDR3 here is CASSEARTGRETQYF. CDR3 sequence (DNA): TGTGCCAGCAGTGAAGCACGGACAGGAAGAGAGACCCAGTACTTC.

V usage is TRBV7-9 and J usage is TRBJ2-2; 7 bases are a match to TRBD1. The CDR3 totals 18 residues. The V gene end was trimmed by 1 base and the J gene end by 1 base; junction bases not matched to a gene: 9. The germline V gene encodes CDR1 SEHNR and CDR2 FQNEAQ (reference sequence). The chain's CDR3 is CASSLVGRRQGNTGELFF. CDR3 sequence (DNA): TGTGCCAGCAGCTTAGTTGGGCGGAGACAGGGGAACACCGGGGAGCTGTTTTTT.

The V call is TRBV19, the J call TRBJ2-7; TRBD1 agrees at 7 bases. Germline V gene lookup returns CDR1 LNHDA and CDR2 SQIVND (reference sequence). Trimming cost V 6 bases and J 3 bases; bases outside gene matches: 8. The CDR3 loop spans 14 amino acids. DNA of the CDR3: TGTGCCAGTAGAATCGACAGGGTCGTCTACGAGCAGTACTTC. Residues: CASRIDRVVYEQYF.

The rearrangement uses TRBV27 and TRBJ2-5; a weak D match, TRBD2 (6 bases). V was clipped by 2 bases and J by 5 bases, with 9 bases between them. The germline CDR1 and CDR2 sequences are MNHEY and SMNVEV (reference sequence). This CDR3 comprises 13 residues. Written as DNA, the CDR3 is TGTGCCAGCAGTTTAAGGGAGGCGGAGACCCAGTACTTC. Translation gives CASSLREAETQYF.

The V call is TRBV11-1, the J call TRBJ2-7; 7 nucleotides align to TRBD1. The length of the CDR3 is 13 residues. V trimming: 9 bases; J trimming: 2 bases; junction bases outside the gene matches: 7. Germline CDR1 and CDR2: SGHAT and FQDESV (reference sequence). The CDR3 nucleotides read TGTGCCAGTGAGGGACAGACTACCTACGAGCAGTACTTC. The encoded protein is CASEGQTTYEQYF.